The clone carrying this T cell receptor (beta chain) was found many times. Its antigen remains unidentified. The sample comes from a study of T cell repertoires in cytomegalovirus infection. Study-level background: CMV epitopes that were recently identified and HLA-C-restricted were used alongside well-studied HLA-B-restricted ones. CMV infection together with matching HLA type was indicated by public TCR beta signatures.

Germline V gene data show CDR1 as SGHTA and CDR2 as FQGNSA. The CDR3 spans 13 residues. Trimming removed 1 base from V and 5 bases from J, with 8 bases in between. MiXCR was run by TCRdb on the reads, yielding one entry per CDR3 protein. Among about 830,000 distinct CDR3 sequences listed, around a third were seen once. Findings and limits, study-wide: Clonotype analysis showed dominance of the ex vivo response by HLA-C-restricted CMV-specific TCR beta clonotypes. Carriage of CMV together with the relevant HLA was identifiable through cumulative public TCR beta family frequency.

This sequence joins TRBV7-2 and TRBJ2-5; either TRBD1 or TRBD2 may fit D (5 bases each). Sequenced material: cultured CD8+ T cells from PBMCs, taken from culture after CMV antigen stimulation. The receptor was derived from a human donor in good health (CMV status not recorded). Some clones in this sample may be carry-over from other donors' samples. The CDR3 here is CASSLVGVETQYF. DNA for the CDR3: TGTGCCAGCAGCTTAGTGGGGGTTGAGACCCAGTACTTC.